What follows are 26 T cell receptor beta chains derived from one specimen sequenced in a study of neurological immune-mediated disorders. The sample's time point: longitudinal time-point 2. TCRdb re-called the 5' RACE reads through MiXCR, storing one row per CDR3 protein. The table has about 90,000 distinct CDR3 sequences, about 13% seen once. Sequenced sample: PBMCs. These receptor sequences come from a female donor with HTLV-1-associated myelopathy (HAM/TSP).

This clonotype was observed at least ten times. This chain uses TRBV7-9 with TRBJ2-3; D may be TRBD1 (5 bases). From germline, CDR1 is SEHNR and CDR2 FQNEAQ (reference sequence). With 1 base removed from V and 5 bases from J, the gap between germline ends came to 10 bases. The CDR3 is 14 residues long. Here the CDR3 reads CASSLELGQDTQYF. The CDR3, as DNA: TGTGCCAGCAGCTTAGAGCTGGGGCAAGATACGCAGTATTTT.

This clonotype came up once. CDR3 sequence: CASSLGSEKLFF. The CDR3 DNA reads as TGCGCCAGCAGCCTAGGATCAGAAAAACTGTTTTTT. This chain uses TRBV5-1 with TRBJ1-4; D unresolved. The CDR3 spans 12 residues. In germline, CDR1 is SGHRS, CDR2 YFSETQ. V was trimmed by 4 bases and J by 8 bases, leaving 9 bases between them.

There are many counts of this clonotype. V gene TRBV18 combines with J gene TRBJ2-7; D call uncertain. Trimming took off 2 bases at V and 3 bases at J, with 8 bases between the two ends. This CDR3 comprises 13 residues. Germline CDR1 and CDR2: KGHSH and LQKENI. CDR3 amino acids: CASSPSVGYEQYF. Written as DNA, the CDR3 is TGTGCCAGCTCACCATCTGTCGGCTACGAGCAGTACTTC.

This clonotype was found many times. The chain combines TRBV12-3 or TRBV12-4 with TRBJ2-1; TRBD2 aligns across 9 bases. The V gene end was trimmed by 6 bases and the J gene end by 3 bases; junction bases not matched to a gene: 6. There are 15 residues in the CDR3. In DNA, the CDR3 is TGTGCCAGCAGACCCACTAGCGGGCACTACAATGAGCAGTTCTTC. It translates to CASRPTSGHYNEQFF.

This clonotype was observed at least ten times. The DNA for the CDR3 is TGTGCCAGCACCCCGACAGGGGGCGTAGGCACCGGGGAGCTGTTTTTT. Protein: CASTPTGGVGTGELFF. This sequence joins TRBV7-9 and TRBJ2-2; 10 bases agree with TRBD1. The CDR3 has 16 residues. V gave up 7 bases and J gave up 4 bases; unmatched junction bases: 9. Germline V gene data show CDR1 as SEHNR and CDR2 as FQNEAQ (reference sequence).

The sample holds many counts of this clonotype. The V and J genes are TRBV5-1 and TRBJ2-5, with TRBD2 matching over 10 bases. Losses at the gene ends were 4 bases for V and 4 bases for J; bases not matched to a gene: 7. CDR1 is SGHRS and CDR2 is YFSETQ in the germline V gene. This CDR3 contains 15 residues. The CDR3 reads CASSGSSGGAETQYF. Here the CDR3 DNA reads TGCGCCAGCAGCGGATCTAGCGGGGGCGCAGAGACCCAGTACTTC.

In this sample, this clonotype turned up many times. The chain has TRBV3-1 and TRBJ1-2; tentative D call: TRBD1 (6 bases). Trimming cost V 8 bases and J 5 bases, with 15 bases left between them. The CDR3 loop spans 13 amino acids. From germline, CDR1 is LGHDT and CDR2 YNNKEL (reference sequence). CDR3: CASSRGEVYGYTF. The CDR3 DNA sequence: TGTGCCAGCTCTAGGGGGGAGGTTTATGGCTACACCTTC. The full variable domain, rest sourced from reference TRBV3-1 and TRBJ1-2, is DTAVSQTPKYLVTQMGNDKSIKCEQNLGHDTMYWYKQDSKKFLKIMFSYNNKELIINETVPNRFSPKSPDKAHLNLHINSLELGDSAVYFCASSRGEVYGYTFGSGTRLTVV.

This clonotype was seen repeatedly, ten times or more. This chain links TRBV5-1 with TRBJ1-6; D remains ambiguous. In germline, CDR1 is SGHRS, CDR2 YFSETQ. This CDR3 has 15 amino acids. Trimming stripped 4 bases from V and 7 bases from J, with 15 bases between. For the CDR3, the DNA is TGCGCCAGCAGCCCTACCCTTCTGAGCAATTCACCCCTCCACTTT. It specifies CASSPTLLSNSPLHF.

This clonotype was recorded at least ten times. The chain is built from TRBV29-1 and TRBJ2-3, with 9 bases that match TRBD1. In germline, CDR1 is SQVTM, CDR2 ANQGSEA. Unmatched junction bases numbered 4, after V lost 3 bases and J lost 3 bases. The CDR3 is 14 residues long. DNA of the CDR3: TGCAGCGTTGAGGGGACAGGGAGAACAGATACGCAGTATTTT. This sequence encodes CSVEGTGRTDTQYF.

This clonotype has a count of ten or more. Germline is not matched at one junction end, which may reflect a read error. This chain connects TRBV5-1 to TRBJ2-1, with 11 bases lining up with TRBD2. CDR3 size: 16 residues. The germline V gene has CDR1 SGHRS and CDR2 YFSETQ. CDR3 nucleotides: TGCGCCAGCAGATTGGGAGGCACTAGCGGGGGTAGTGAGCAGTTCTTC. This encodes CASRLGGTSGGSEQFF.

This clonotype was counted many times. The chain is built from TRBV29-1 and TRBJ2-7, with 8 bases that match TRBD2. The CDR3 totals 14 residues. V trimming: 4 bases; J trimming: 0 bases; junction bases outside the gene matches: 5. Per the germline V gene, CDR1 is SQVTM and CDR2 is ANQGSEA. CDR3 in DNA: TGCAGCGTTGTAGCGCGGGGGGCCTCCTACGAGCAGTACTTC. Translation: CSVVARGASYEQYF.

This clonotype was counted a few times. CDR3 in DNA: TGTGCCAGCTCGAGCAGACTAGAGGAGACCCAGTACTTC. Translation gives CASSSRLEETQYF. The rearrangement uses TRBV18 and TRBJ2-5, with D tentatively TRBD2 (6 bases). Germline-derived CDR1 and CDR2 are KGHSH and LQKENI. V lost 6 bases to trimming and J lost 5 bases, with 13 bases between them. This CDR3 comprises 13 residues.

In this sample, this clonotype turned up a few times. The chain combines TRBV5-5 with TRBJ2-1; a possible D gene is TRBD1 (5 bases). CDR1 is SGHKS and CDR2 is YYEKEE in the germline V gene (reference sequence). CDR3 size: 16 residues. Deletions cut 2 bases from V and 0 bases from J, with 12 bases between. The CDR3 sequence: CASSFSGFGSYNEQFF. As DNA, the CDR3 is TGTGCCAGCAGCTTTTCAGGGTTTGGCTCCTACAATGAGCAGTTCTTC. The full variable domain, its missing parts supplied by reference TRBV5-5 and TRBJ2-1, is DAGVTQSPTHLIKTRGQQVTLRCSPISGHKSVSWYQQVLGQGPQFIFQYYEKEERGRGNFPDRFSARQFPNYSSELNVNALLLGDSALYLCASSFSGFGSYNEQFFGPGTRLTVL.

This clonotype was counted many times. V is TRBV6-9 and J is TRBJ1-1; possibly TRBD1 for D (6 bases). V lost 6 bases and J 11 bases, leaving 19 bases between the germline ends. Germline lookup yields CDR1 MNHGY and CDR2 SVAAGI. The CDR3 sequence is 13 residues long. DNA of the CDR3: TGTGCCAGCAGGGACAGACTTAAAATGAGGGCTTTCTTT. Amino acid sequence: CASRDRLKMRAFF.

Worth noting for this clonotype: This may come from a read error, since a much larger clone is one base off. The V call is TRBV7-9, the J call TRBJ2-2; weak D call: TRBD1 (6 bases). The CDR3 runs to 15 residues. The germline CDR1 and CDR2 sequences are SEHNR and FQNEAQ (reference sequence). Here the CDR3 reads CTSSFFQGYTGELFF. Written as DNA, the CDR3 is TGTACCAGCAGCTTTTTCCAGGGGTACACCGGGGAGCTGTTTTTT. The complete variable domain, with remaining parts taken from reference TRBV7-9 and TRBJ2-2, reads DTGVSQNPRHKITKRGQNVTFRCDPISEHNRLYWYRQTLGQGPEFLTYFQNEAQLEKSRLLSDRFSAERPKGSFSTLEIQRTEQGDSAMYLCTSSFFQGYTGELFFGEGSRLTVL.

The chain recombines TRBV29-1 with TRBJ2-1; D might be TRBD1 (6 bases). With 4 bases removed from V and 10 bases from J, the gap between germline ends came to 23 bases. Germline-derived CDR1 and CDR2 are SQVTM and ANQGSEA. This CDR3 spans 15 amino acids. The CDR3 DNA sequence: TGCAGCGTTGCACGACCAGGGGTTCTAGTCAGCGAGCAGTTCTTC. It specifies CSVARPGVLVSEQFF.

CDR3 sequence: CASSGVRITGELFF. CDR3 nucleotide sequence: TGTGCCAGCAGTGGGGTCAGAATCACCGGGGAGCTGTTTTTT. This rearrangement joins TRBV6-1 to TRBJ2-2; D unclear. The germline V and J ends were trimmed by 4 bases and 4 bases, with 10 bases remaining between them. This CDR3 has 14 residues. The germline V gene has CDR1 MNHNS and CDR2 SASEGT.

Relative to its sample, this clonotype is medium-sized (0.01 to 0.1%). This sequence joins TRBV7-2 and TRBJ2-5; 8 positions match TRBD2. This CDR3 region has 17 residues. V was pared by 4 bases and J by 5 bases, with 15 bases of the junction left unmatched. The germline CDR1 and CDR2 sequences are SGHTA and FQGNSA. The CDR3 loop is CASSSVSAGARGETQYF. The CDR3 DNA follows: TGTGCCAGCAGCTCCGTATCAGCGGGGGCGCGGGGGGAGACCCAGTACTTC.

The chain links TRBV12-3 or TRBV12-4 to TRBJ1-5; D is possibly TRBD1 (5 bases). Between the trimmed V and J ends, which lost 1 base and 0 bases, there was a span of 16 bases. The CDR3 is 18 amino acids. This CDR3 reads CASSLGGLRPLSNQPQHF. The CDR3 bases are TGTGCCAGCAGTTTAGGGGGGTTGAGACCCCTTAGCAATCAGCCCCAGCATTTT.

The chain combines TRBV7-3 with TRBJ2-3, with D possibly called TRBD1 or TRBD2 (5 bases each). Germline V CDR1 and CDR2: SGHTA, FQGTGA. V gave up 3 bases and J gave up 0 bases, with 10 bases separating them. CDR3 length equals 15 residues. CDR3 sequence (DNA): TGTGCCAGCAGCTTTGGGACCGCAAGCACAGATACGCAGTATTTT. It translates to CASSFGTASTDTQYF.

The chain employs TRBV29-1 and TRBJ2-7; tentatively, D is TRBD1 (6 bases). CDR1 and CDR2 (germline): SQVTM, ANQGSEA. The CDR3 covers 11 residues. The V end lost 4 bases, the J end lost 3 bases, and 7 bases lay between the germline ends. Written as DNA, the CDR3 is TGCAGCGTTGGAGGGGGCTACGAGCAGTACTTC. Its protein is CSVGGGYEQYF.

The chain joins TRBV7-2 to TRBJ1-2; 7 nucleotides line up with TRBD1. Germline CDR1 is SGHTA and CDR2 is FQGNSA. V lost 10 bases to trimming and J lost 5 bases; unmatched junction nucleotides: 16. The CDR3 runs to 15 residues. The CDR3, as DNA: TGTGCCAACAGTTCATACGGGACAGACATATATGGCTACACCTTC. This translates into CANSSYGTDIYGYTF.

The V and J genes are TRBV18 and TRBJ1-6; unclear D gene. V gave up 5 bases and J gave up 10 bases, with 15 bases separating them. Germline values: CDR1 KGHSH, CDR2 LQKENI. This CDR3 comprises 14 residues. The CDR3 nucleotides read TGTGCCAGCTCAAGGCTTTCGAAGGAATCACCCCTCCACTTT. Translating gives CASSRLSKESPLHF.

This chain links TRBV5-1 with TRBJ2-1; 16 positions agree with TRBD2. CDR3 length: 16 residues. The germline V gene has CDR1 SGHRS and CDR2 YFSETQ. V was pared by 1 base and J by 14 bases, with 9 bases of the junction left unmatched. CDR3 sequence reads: CASSLNTGTSGGVEFF. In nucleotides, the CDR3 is TGCGCCAGCAGCTTGAATACCGGGACTAGCGGGGGGGTTGAGTTCTTC.

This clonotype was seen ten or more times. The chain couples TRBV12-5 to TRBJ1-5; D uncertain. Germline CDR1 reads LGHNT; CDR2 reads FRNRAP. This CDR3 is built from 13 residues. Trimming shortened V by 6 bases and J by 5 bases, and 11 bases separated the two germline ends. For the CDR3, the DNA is TGTGCTAGTGGCACTGACGGGGATCAGCCCCAGCATTTT. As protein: CASGTDGDQPQHF. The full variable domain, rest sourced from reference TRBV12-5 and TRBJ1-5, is DARVTQTPRHKVTEMGQEVTMRCQPILGHNTVFWYRQTMMQGLELLAYFRNRAPLDDSGMPKDRFSAEMPDATLATLKIQPSEPRDSAVYFCASGTDGDQPQHFGDGTRLSIL.

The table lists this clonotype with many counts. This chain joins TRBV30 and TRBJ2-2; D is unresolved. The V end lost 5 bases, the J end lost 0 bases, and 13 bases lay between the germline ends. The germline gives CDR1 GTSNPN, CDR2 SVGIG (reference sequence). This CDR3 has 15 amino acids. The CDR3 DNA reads TGTGCCTGGTTAGTTCCAGGACCGAACACCGGGGAGCTGTTTTTT. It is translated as CAWLVPGPNTGELFF.